Below are 22 T cell receptor beta chains sequenced from a single sample in a study of blood T cell repertoires in COVID-19. The data were produced by immunoSEQ multiplex PCR, yet TCRdb's version contains in-frame clones alone and is incomplete. In the table there are fewer than 110,000 clones, roughly 88% of which are singletons. The sequenced sample consisted of peripheral blood. These receptor sequences come from a man in his fifties with active or convalescent COVID-19.

The count of this clone is one. The chain employs TRBV5-5 and TRBJ1-2; tentative D call: TRBD1 (6 bases). Trimming took 4 bases from V and 7 from J, leaving 17 bases between them. CDR3 length: 14 amino acids. From germline, CDR1 is SGHKS and CDR2 YYEKEE (reference sequence). CDR3 loop: CASSDRTGTSGYTF. Here the CDR3 DNA reads TGTGCCAGCAGCGATCGTACAGGGACCTCTGGCTACACCTTC.

The rearrangement joins TRBV7-2 to TRBJ2-1; D is uncertain. Germline-derived CDR1 and CDR2 are SGHTA and FQGNSA. Trimming shortened V by 5 bases and J by 2 bases, and 10 bases separated the two germline ends. The CDR3 is 14 residues long. This CDR3 is CASSPPETYNEQFF. CDR3 coding DNA: TGTGCCAGCAGCCCGCCGGAGACCTACAATGAGCAGTTCTTC.

The CDR3 nucleotides read TGTGCCAGTACCAATGGGGGGGCCCAGTTCTTC. Its translation is CASTNGGAQFF. This rearrangement joins TRBV19 to TRBJ2-1; possibly TRBD2 for D (7 bases). The germline V and J ends were trimmed by 7 bases and 13 bases, with 14 bases remaining between them. CDR3 length: 11 residues. Germline loops: CDR1 LNHDA, CDR2 SQIVND (reference sequence).

This chain links TRBV6-6 with TRBJ2-2; perhaps TRBD1 as D (7 bases). The germline V and J ends were trimmed by 5 bases and 4 bases, with 14 bases remaining between them. There are 15 residues in the CDR3. Germline V lookup: CDR1 MNHNY, CDR2 SVGAGI (reference sequence). CDR3 nucleotide sequence: TGTGCCAGCAGTGGAGGGACAGACTTCACCGGGGAGCTGTTTTTT. This translates into CASSGGTDFTGELFF.

The rearrangement uses TRBV19 and TRBJ2-3, with TRBD2 matching over 8 bases. This CDR3 has 15 residues. Trimming removed 4 bases from V and 9 bases from J; junction bases left unmatched: 12. Germline loops: CDR1 LNHDA, CDR2 SQIVND (reference sequence). The CDR3 loop is CASSSFGLAGSTQYF. The CDR3 DNA reads TGTGCCAGTAGTAGCTTTGGCCTAGCGGGCAGCACGCAGTATTTT.

The gene calls are TRBV12-3 or TRBV12-4 and TRBJ2-3; unclear D gene. The CDR3 consists of 11 residues. Between the trimmed V and J ends, which lost 2 bases and 5 bases, there was a span of 2 bases. The DNA for the CDR3 is TGTGCCAGCAGTTTACGAGATACGCAGTATTTT. This translates into CASSLRDTQYF.

V gene TRBV7-2 combines with J gene TRBJ1-5, with D perhaps TRBD1 (5 bases). CDR3 length: 15 amino acids. Germline V gene lookup returns CDR1 SGHTA and CDR2 FQGNSA. Trimming shortened V by 0 bases and J by 3 bases, and 9 bases separated the two germline ends. The CDR3 sequence: CASSLAGQPNQPQHF. The CDR3 nucleotides are TGTGCCAGCAGCTTAGCTGGACAACCCAATCAGCCCCAGCATTTT.

This clone occurred once. The V call is TRBV5-8, the J call TRBJ1-1; D remains ambiguous. Germline CDR1 is SGHTS and CDR2 is YDEGEE. Trimming left V 0 bases short and J 3 bases short, with 9 bases between. The CDR3 totals 14 residues. This CDR3 is CASSLAWRDTEAFF. Written as DNA, the CDR3 is TGTGCCAGCAGCTTGGCGTGGAGGGACACTGAAGCTTTCTTT.

The chain employs TRBV29-1 and TRBJ2-1; TRBD2 agrees at 7 bases. Per germline, CDR1 SQVTM and CDR2 ANQGSEA. The CDR3 runs to 13 residues. Trimming cost V 6 bases and J 4 bases; bases outside gene matches: 6. The CDR3 DNA follows: TGCAGCGTACCTAGCGGCCTTTACAATGAGCAGTTCTTC. This sequence encodes CSVPSGLYNEQFF.

The V call is TRBV6-5, the J call TRBJ2-1, with 10 bases aligning to TRBD1. The CDR3 contains 16 residues. The germline V gene encodes CDR1 MNHEY and CDR2 SVGAGI. J was trimmed by 7 bases and V by 2 bases; bases with no gene match: 8. The CDR3 loop is CASSYAPGQGSNEQFF. The CDR3 nucleotides are TGTGCCAGCAGTTACGCACCGGGACAGGGGAGTAATGAGCAGTTCTTC.

The chain joins TRBV7-8 to TRBJ2-3, with 14 bases fitting TRBD2. The CDR3 contains 18 residues. Per the germline V gene, CDR1 is SGHVS and CDR2 is FQNEAQ. The ends lost 0 bases at V and 5 bases at J; junction bases unmatched: 7. Here the CDR3 reads CASSLALTSGRAEDTQYF. The CDR3 region has the DNA TGTGCCAGCAGCTTAGCGTTGACTAGCGGGAGGGCCGAAGATACGCAGTATTTT. The full variable domain, in which reference TRBV7-8 and TRBJ2-3 provide the parts outside the CDR3, is GAGVSQSPRYKVAKRGQDVALRCDPISGHVSLFWYQQALGQGPEFLTYFQNEAQLDKSGLPSDRFFAERPEGSVSTLKIQRTQQEDSAVYLCASSLALTSGRAEDTQYFGPGTRLTVL.

The rearrangement links TRBV30 to TRBJ2-7, with TRBD2 matching 7 bases. Germline CDR1 and CDR2: GTSNPN and SVGIG (reference sequence). Trimming removed 0 bases from V and 6 bases from J; junction bases left unmatched: 5. The CDR3 is 13 amino acids. The CDR3 DNA reads as TGTGCCTGGAGTGTGACTAGCCAAAGCGAGCAGTACTTC. Translation gives CAWSVTSQSEQYF.

The chain couples TRBV19 to TRBJ1-3, with 7 nucleotides matching TRBD1. The CDR3 consists of 15 residues. CDR1 is LNHDA, CDR2 SQIVND, per germline (reference sequence). J gave up 3 bases and V 5 bases, and 7 bases lay outside the gene matches. Here the CDR3 reads CASSPEGQSGNTIYF. CDR3 DNA: TGTGCCAGTAGTCCCGAGGGACAGAGTGGAAACACCATATATTTT.

The sample holds one count of this clone. The chain couples TRBV2 to TRBJ2-7; TRBD2 matches at 9 bases. V dropped 7 bases and J dropped 9; count of bases not matched to a gene: 7. The V gene's germline CDR1 is SNHLY and CDR2 FYNNEI. The CDR3 length is 12 residues. DNA of the CDR3: TGTGCCAGCACTATGGGGCGGGAGGGGCAGTACTTC. This encodes CASTMGREGQYF.

This clone appeared a few times. V gene TRBV19 combines with J gene TRBJ2-5; possibly TRBD1 for D (6 bases). The CDR3 contains 17 residues. V was cut by 7 bases and J by 1 base, with 22 bases left in between. CDR1 and CDR2 (germline): LNHDA, SQIVND (reference sequence). CDR3 nucleotides: TGTGCCAGTAAGTCTTTGGCTGGGGGCCGACGCCAAGAGACCCAGTACTTC. Translated: CASKSLAGGRRQETQYF.

CDR3 DNA: TGTGCCAGCAGCGTCGGGACTAGCAGTGATTACGAGCAGTACTTC. This translates into CASSVGTSSDYEQYF. V and J are TRBV9 and TRBJ2-7; 9 bases line up with TRBD2. V shed 2 bases and J 4 bases; nucleotides not matched to a gene: 7. CDR1 is SGDLS and CDR2 is YYNGEE in the germline V gene. The CDR3 contains 15 residues. The full variable domain, its missing parts supplied by reference TRBV9 and TRBJ2-7, is DSGVTQTPKHLITATGQRVTLRCSPRSGDLSVYWYQQSLDQGLQFLIQYYNGEERAKGNILERFSAQQFPDLHSELNLSSLELGDSALYFCASSVGTSSDYEQYFGPGTRLTVT.

Only one count was recorded for this clone. The rearrangement links TRBV18 to TRBJ1-5, with a possible D match to TRBD1 (5 bases). Germline V gene data show CDR1 as KGHSH and CDR2 as LQKENI. Trimming took off 1 base at V and 2 bases at J, with 9 bases between the two ends. The CDR3 extends over 15 amino acids. This chain's CDR3 is CASSPRGRGNQPQHF. CDR3 nucleotide sequence: TGTGCCAGCTCACCACGGGGCCGGGGCAATCAGCCCCAGCATTTT.

The chain uses TRBV27 and TRBJ1-4, with D perhaps TRBD1 (5 bases). The CDR3 covers 15 residues. Germline V gene lookup returns CDR1 MNHEY and CDR2 SMNVEV (reference sequence). Trimming took 4 bases from V and 6 from J, leaving 15 bases between them. The CDR3 here is CASSSAGLTDEKLFF. The CDR3 coding sequence is TGTGCCAGCAGTTCCGCGGGACTTACGGATGAAAAACTGTTTTTT.

The DNA of the CDR3 is TGTGCCAGCAGCACAAGTATCGGGACAGGGAGGACACCCCTCCACTTT. It yields the protein CASSTSIGTGRTPLHF. The chain is built from TRBV7-9 and TRBJ1-6; TRBD1 agrees at 9 bases. This CDR3 spans 16 amino acids. The V and J ends lost 5 bases and 11 bases, in that order; junction bases with no gene match: 13. In germline, CDR1 is SEHNR, CDR2 FQNEAQ (reference sequence).

This chain links TRBV7-9 with TRBJ2-2, with 8 bases aligning to TRBD2. CDR1 is SEHNR, CDR2 FQNEAQ, per germline (reference sequence). CDR3 length: 18 residues. V lost 6 bases, J lost 3 bases, and 15 bases stayed unmatched. The CDR3 region is CASRLSGIILGDTGELFF. The CDR3, as DNA: TGTGCCAGCAGACTTAGCGGGATTATCCTAGGTGACACCGGGGAGCTGTTTTTT.

This chain joins TRBV6-5 and TRBJ2-3; 11 bases fit TRBD2. V lost 4 bases, J lost 0 bases, and 0 bases stayed unmatched. Germline CDR1 reads MNHEY; CDR2 reads SVGAGI. This CDR3 is built from 15 residues. CDR3 in amino acids: CASSWTSGSTDTQYF. DNA of the CDR3: TGTGCCAGCAGTTGGACTAGCGGGAGCACAGATACGCAGTATTTT.

J is TRBJ1-5 and V is TRBV6-2 or TRBV6-3, with unresolved D. The V gene's germline CDR1 is MNHEY and CDR2 SVGEGT. The V end was cut by 0 bases, the J end by 12 bases, with 9 bases between. The CDR3 extends over 12 amino acids. The CDR3 sequence: CASSYSLGSQHF. DNA for the CDR3: TGTGCCAGCAGTTACTCGTTGGGCAGCCAGCATTTT.